A single TCR beta chain is shown here with its context. As yet, its antigen is unknown. TCRdb fed the PCR reads into MiXCR, producing one record per CDR3 protein. Among under 20,000 distinct CDR3 sequences listed, around 62% were seen once. Germline CDR1 reads SGHTA; CDR2 reads FQGNSA. This CDR3 region has 14 residues. V lost 1 base, J lost 15 bases, and 6 bases stayed unmatched. These data originate in a study of vaccination and CD4 T cells after COVID-19. On the study more broadly: In the convalescent cohort, there were six males and four females, two of them Hispanic. Drawing of post-COVID samples took place a median roughly 97 days after diagnosis (range 35 to 161). Blood was drawn a median 72 days post second dose, range 14 to 241. General study results and limits: It was found that, in convalescent patients, 304 of 307 vaccine-specific clones were spike mono-reactive.

The origin of this receptor is a human donor who had recovered from COVID-19. The genes are TRBV7-2 and TRBJ2-1; 13 bases map to TRBD2. The specimen comprised CD4+ T cells from blood, sampled before SARS-CoV-2 vaccination. The CDR3: CASSLGTSGSRLFF. CDR3 in DNA: TGTGCCAGCAGCTTAGGGACTAGCGGGAGTCGGCTGTTCTTC.